This T cell receptor beta chain was sequenced in a study of T-cell memory formation after mild COVID-19. The count of this clonotype is one. TCRdb re-derived calls from the 5' RACE reads in MiXCR, one entry per CDR3 protein. Altogether some 290,000 distinct CDR3 sequences are present, under 20% being singletons, with the ten largest covering approximately 25%. This receptor was identified in a man aged 18 to 29 who had mild COVID-19 (a few samples of this study predate the infection). Cell type and time point are not known. Source material: PBMCs or a T cell subset sorted from them (not recorded which).

The CDR3 sequence: CASSRGSGSGNEKLFF. CDR3 nucleotide sequence: TGTGCCAGCAGCCGCGGGTCAGGGTCGGGCAATGAAAAACTGTTTTTT. J is TRBJ1-4 and V is TRBV7-9, with D possibly being TRBD1 (5 bases). Trimming took off 5 bases at V and 5 bases at J, with 18 bases between the two ends. Germline assignment: CDR1 SEHNR and CDR2 FQNEAQ (reference sequence). The length of the CDR3 is 16 residues.